The 21 T cell receptor beta chains listed next were all sequenced from one sample in a study of CD8 T cells in ankylosing spondylitis. Study-wide results and caveats: Made up of 7 to 9 highly homologous variants, a TCR beta motif appeared characteristic of ankylosing spondylitis blood.

TCRdb independently ran MiXCR on the 5' RACE reads; one entry per CDR3 protein. The repertoire consists of some 220,000 distinct CDR3 sequences, with approximately 7.4% occurring once and the leading ten covering 13% to 15%. No antigen has been identified for these receptors. Sequencing used blood, either unsorted or a sorted T cell fraction (not recorded which). The receptors were gathered from a male donor with ankylosing spondylitis.

This clonotype showed up many times. The V and J genes are TRBV10-3 and TRBJ2-3; D is possibly TRBD1 (5 bases). Germline CDR1 and CDR2: ENHRY and SYGVKD. This CDR3 has 16 residues. V lost 4 bases to trimming and J lost 5 bases, with 19 bases between them. The CDR3 reads CAISALGAGIKDTQYF. CDR3 nucleotide sequence: TGTGCCATCAGTGCCCTTGGGGCAGGGATAAAAGATACGCAGTATTTT.

This clonotype was recorded at least ten times. The V gene is TRBV6-1, the J gene TRBJ1-6; 7 nucleotides match TRBD1. CDR3 length equals 14 residues. V dropped 4 bases and J dropped 6; count of bases not matched to a gene: 3. Germline V gives CDR1 MNHNS, CDR2 SASEGT. The CDR3 region is CASSGDSFNSPLHF. CDR3 nucleotides: TGTGCCAGCAGTGGGGACAGCTTTAATTCACCCCTCCACTTT.

This clonotype was recorded a few times. The genes are TRBV5-6 and TRBJ2-3; D may be TRBD1 or TRBD2 (5 bases each). Trimming shortened V by 0 bases and J by 0 bases, and 11 bases separated the two germline ends. Germline V gene sequence: CDR1 SGHDT, CDR2 YYEEEE. The CDR3 sequence is 16 residues long. CDR3: CASSLVSGPSTDTQYF. CDR3 DNA: TGTGCCAGCAGCTTGGTGTCGGGACCAAGCACAGATACGCAGTATTTT. The variable domain in full, completed from reference TRBV5-6 and TRBJ2-3, reads DAGVTQSPTHLIKTRGQQVTLRCSPKSGHDTVSWYQQALGQGPQFIFQYYEEEERQRGNFPDRFSGHQFPNYSSELNVNALLLGDSALYLCASSLVSGPSTDTQYFGPGTRLTVL.

This clonotype was picked up many times. The chain carries TRBV4-3 and TRBJ1-1, with D perhaps TRBD1 (5 bases). This CDR3 has 15 residues. Trimming pared 4 bases from V and 2 bases from J, leaving 14 bases between. Germline V CDR1 and CDR2: LGHNA, YSLEER. Here the CDR3 reads CASSRVWDHNTEAFF. The CDR3, as DNA: TGCGCCAGCAGCCGCGTCTGGGACCACAACACTGAAGCTTTCTTT.

This clonotype showed up many times. The chain couples TRBV5-1 to TRBJ2-5; no firm D call. Germline-derived CDR1 and CDR2 are SGHRS and YFSETQ. The CDR3 runs 14 residues. V gave up 3 bases and J gave up 5 bases, with 14 bases separating them. CDR3 in amino acids: CASSWRTLGETQYF. For the CDR3, the DNA is TGCGCCAGCAGCTGGCGGACCCTCGGCGAGACCCAGTACTTC.

This clonotype was picked up a small number of times. The chain uses TRBV28 and TRBJ2-7; D possibly corresponds to TRBD2 (5 bases). V dropped 6 bases and J dropped 2 bases, with 11 bases sitting between them. Germline values: CDR1 MDHEN, CDR2 SYDVKM. The CDR3 length is 13 residues. CDR3: CASRPRGTYEQYF. The CDR3 DNA reads as TGTGCCAGCAGACCTAGAGGGACCTACGAGCAGTACTTC. Variable domain in full (rest from reference TRBV28 and TRBJ2-7): DVKVTQSSRYLVKRTGEKVFLECVQDMDHENMFWYRQDPGLGLRLIYFSYDVKMKEKGDIPEGYSVSREKKERFSLILESASTNQTSMYLCASRPRGTYEQYFGPGTRLTVT.

In this sample, this clonotype turned up many times. The rearrangement joins TRBV21-1 to TRBJ2-5; the D call in the table, TRBD2, was not verified against the DNA. TRBV21-1 is flagged as a pseudogene. This CDR3 region has 13 residues. DNA for the CDR3: TGTGCCAGCGGGCGGGAGGGTCCGGAGACCCAGTACTTC. Its translation is CASGREGPETQYF.

Ten or more counts support this clonotype. The rearrangement joins TRBV20-1 to TRBJ2-1; 11 bases align to TRBD2. The CDR3 is 15 residues long. The V gene's germline CDR1 is DFQATT and CDR2 SNEGSKA (reference sequence). After removal of 2 bases from V and 7 bases from J, the junction contained 7 bases not matched to a gene. The CDR3 region is CSARTTSGSGNEQFF. Written as DNA, the CDR3 is TGCAGTGCTAGAACAACTAGCGGGAGTGGGAATGAGCAGTTCTTC.

In this sample, this clonotype turned up many times. This rearrangement joins TRBV20-1 to TRBJ2-5; the D gene is possibly TRBD1 (6 bases). Trimming removed 0 bases at V and 3 bases at J, with 11 bases between. CDR3 length equals 14 residues. Germline V gene lookup returns CDR1 DFQATT and CDR2 SNEGSKA (reference sequence). CDR3 nucleotide sequence: TGCAGTGCTAGAGATCAGGCAGGGGAAGAGACCCAGTACTTC. Its translation is CSARDQAGEETQYF.

This clonotype has ten or more counts. CDR3 sequence: CSARGDPVWTQYF. The CDR3 bases are TGCAGTGCTAGAGGGGACCCCGTTTGGACCCAGTACTTC. The chain combines TRBV20-1 with TRBJ2-5, with D possibly being TRBD1 or TRBD2 (5 bases each). Germline CDR1 and CDR2: DFQATT and SNEGSKA (reference sequence). CDR3 size: 13 residues. Trimming removed 1 base at V and 7 bases at J, with 13 bases between.

The chain carries TRBV7-9 and TRBJ2-7, with TRBD1 as a possible D gene (5 bases). CDR1 is SEHNR, CDR2 FQNEAQ, per germline (reference sequence). The CDR3 has 15 residues. V was trimmed by 5 bases and J by 6 bases, leaving 20 bases between them. The CDR3 DNA reads as TGTGCCAGCAGCCCCATCGACAGCCCGCCTGGCGAGCAGTACTTC. This sequence encodes CASSPIDSPPGEQYF.

This clonotype was recorded a few times. The V call is TRBV27, the J call TRBJ2-5; TRBD2 aligns across 12 bases. There are 15 residues in the CDR3. V lost 2 bases to trimming and J lost 7 bases; unmatched junction nucleotides: 5. Per germline, CDR1 MNHEY and CDR2 SMNVEV (reference sequence). CDR3 loop: CASSLLAGGTGTQYF. CDR3 DNA: TGTGCCAGCAGTTTACTAGCGGGGGGGACCGGGACCCAGTACTTC.

Only a few counts were recorded for this clonotype. The chain is built from TRBV12-3 or TRBV12-4 and TRBJ1-1, with D possibly matching TRBD1 (6 bases). The CDR3 contains 15 residues. V lost 5 bases, J lost 6 bases, and 19 bases lay in between. In DNA form, the CDR3 reads TGTGCCAGCAGTCTCTCTTGGGGGGGCTTCTCTGAAGCTTTCTTT. It is translated as CASSLSWGGFSEAFF.

This clonotype was seen at least ten times. The chain joins TRBV7-6 to TRBJ2-5, with a tentative D call TRBD1 (5 bases). Germline CDR1 reads SGHVS; CDR2 reads FNYEAQ. There are 14 residues in the CDR3. V was cut by 5 bases and J by 2 bases, with 12 bases left in between. CDR3 region: CASSRRQIQETQYF. CDR3 in DNA: TGTGCCAGCAGCCGTCGACAGATACAAGAGACCCAGTACTTC. Full variable domain (rest looked up from reference TRBV7-6 and TRBJ2-5): GAGVSQSPRYKVTKRGQDVALRCDPISGHVSLYWYRQALGQGPEFLTYFNYEAQQDKSGLPNDRFSAERPEGSISTLTIQRTEQRDSAMYRCASSRRQIQETQYFGPGTRLLVL.

This clonotype occurred many times. V and J are TRBV5-1 and TRBJ2-2; D is uncertain. The germline CDR1 and CDR2 sequences are SGHRS and YFSETQ. V lost 0 bases, J lost 5 bases, and 8 bases lay in between. There are 14 residues in the CDR3. CDR3 DNA: TGCGCCAGCAGCTTGGACAGTGAGACCGGGGAGCTGTTTTTT. Its translation: CASSLDSETGELFF. Full variable domain (rest looked up from reference TRBV5-1 and TRBJ2-2): KAGVTQTPRYLIKTRGQQVTLSCSPISGHRSVSWYQQTPGQGLQFLFEYFSETQRNKGNFPGRFSGRQFSNSRSEMNVSTLELGDSALYLCASSLDSETGELFFGEGSRLTVL.

This clonotype was counted only a few times. The chain employs TRBV9 and TRBJ2-6, with D unclear. The CDR3 runs to 17 residues. The germline V and J ends were trimmed by 0 bases and 0 bases, with 10 bases remaining between them. CDR1 and CDR2 from the germline V gene are SGDLS and YYNGEE. In DNA, the CDR3 is TGTGCCAGCAGCGTAGCTACTCGGAGCTCTGGGGCCAACGTCCTGACTTTC. This codes for CASSVATRSSGANVLTF.

This clonotype occurred a few times. The chain joins TRBV11-2 to TRBJ2-2; D is undetermined. Germline V gene sequence: CDR1 SGHAT, CDR2 FQNNGV. Trimming removed 5 bases from V and 0 bases from J, with 22 bases in between. This CDR3 has 19 amino acids. The CDR3 reads CASSVLKARYPANTGELFF. The CDR3, as DNA: TGTGCCAGCAGCGTGCTTAAGGCCAGATATCCCGCGAACACCGGGGAGCTGTTTTTT.

This clonotype was observed many times. The chain combines TRBV7-6 with TRBJ1-5, with D possibly TRBD1 on 5 matching bases. The CDR3 has 14 amino acids. Deletions cut 0 bases from V and 9 bases from J, with 12 bases between. CDR1 is SGHVS, CDR2 FNYEAQ, per germline. CDR3 protein: CASSLARGPGPQHF. The CDR3 coding sequence is TGTGCCAGCAGCTTAGCCCGGGGCCCTGGGCCCCAGCATTTT.

A few counts support this clonotype. The chain employs TRBV29-1 and TRBJ2-5, with 11 bases fitting TRBD2. V shed 3 bases, J shed 3 bases, and the junction held 6 bases outside the gene matches. Germline CDR1 reads SQVTM; CDR2 reads ANQGSEA. This CDR3 region has 15 residues. CDR3 loop: CSVDGGSGGEETQYF. In DNA, the CDR3 is TGCAGCGTTGATGGGGGTAGCGGGGGGGAAGAGACCCAGTACTTC.

In this sample, this clonotype turned up many times. The chain has TRBV13 and TRBJ2-1; tentatively, D is TRBD1 or TRBD2 (6 bases each). Trimming left V 3 bases short and J 2 bases short, with 11 bases between. Germline CDR1 PRHDT, CDR2 FYEKMQ (reference sequence). This CDR3 is built from 15 residues. CDR3 bases: TGTGCCAGCAGCTTTGGCGGGACACCCTACAATGAGCAGTTCTTC. Translated, it gives CASSFGGTPYNEQFF.

This clonotype appeared many times. The chain recombines TRBV18 with TRBJ2-7; either TRBD1 or TRBD2 may fit D (6 bases each). Trimming took 3 bases from V and 3 from J, leaving 15 bases between them. The CDR3 is 15 amino acids. The V gene's germline CDR1 is KGHSH and CDR2 LQKENI. The CDR3 sequence: CASSPPWGDNYEQYF. The CDR3 region has the DNA TGTGCCAGCTCACCCCCGTGGGGGGACAACTACGAGCAGTACTTC.